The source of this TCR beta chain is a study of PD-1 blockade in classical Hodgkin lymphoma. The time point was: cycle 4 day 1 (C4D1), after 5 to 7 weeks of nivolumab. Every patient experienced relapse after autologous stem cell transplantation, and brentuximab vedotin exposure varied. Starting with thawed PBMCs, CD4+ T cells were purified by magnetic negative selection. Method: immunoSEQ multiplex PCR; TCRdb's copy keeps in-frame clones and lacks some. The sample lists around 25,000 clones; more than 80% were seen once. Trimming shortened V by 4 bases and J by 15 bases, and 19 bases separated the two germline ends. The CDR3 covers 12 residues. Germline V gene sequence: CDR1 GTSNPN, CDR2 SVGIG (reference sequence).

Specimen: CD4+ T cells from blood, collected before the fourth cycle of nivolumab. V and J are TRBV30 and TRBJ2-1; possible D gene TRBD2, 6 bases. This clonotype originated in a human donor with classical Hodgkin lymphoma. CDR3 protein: CAWNHPGTAVFF. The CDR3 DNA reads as TGTGCCTGGAACCACCCCGGGACTGCTGTGTTCTTC.